The subject of this entry is one T cell receptor beta chain. This record comes from a study of blood T cell repertoires in COVID-19. Study in general: Some COVID-19 samples were acute and others convalescent; all came from the United States, Italy and Spain. Nucleic acid was either cDNA or gDNA, and it came from T cells, B-cell-depleted T cells, or PBMCs.

The CDR3 sequence is 17 residues long. V lost 6 bases, J lost 0 bases, and 6 bases stayed unmatched. CDR1 MNHEY and CDR2 SVGEGT come from the germline V gene. Original data processing: Reference gene primers were amplified, and this amplification served to estimate nucleated cell counts. Repertoires were generated with immunoSEQ multiplex PCR, while TCRdb's copy carries only in-frame clones and drops some. The V and J calls and the clone size are those of that table, but D and trimming were determined from the DNA. The table has more than 95,000 clones, roughly 82% seen once. The J gene is TRBJ2-1, the V gene TRBV6-2 or TRBV6-3, with 12 bases fitting TRBD2. Sequenced: peripheral blood. This TCR was sampled from a human donor in a cohort sampled during active COVID-19. CDR3 DNA sequence: TGTGCCAGCAGCCCAATGACTAGCGGGAGCTCCTACAATGAGCAGTTCTTC. Its translation is CASSPMTSGSSYNEQFF.